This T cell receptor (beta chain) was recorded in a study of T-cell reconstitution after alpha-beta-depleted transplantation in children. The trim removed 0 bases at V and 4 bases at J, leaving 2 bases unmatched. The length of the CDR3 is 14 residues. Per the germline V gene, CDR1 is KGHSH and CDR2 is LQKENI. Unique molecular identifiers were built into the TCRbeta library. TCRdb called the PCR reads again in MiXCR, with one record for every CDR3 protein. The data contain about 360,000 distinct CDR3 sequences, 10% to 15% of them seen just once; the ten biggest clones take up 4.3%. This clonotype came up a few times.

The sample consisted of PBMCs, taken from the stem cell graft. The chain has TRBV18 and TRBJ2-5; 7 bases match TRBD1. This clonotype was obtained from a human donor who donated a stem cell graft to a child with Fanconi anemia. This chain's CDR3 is CASSPPNRGETQYF. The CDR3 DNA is TGTGCCAGCTCACCACCGAACAGGGGAGAGACCCAGTACTTC.